This T cell receptor beta chain appears in the sequencing data of a study of cytomegalovirus exposure and HLA in healthy donors. Study-wide points: As confirmed in vitro, a few CMV-associated chains were specific for CMV antigens.

Sequencing was performed with immunoSEQ multiplex PCR; in TCRdb, only in-frame clones are kept and a portion is missing. The sample includes 110,000 or so clones, around 88% of them seen just once. As regards this clone: Its specificity is unknown.

The CDR3 runs 14 residues. Deletions cut 6 bases from V and 5 bases from J, with 16 bases between. CDR1 MNHEY and CDR2 SVGAGI come from the germline V gene. This sequence originates from a man aged 18 to 30 in good health and CMV-seronegative. The specimen sequenced was PBMCs. The gene calls are TRBV6-5 and TRBJ1-1; D call uncertain. The DNA for the CDR3 is TGTGCCAGCAGGACGTCTCTGGGAGTGACTGAAGCTTTCTTT. Translated, it gives CASRTSLGVTEAFF.